The clone carrying this T cell receptor (beta chain) has only a few counts. Its antigen is not known. TCRdb re-called the RACE reads through MiXCR, storing one row per CDR3 protein. The table lists about 80,000 distinct CDR3 sequences, about 9.4% of them singletons. Regarding time point: patch test 1, 2 weeks after DPC sensitization. As to treatment: therapeutic diphenylcyclopropenone sensitization with weekly scalp DPC. The data belong to a study of human T cells and chemical hapten exposure. Overall study context: Diagnoses of alopecia areata, totalis or universalis occurred in mostly female patients. Among samples, TCR yields varied mainly because of small differences in pooled library volume.

Per germline, CDR1 GTSNPN and CDR2 SVGIG (reference sequence). CDR3 length equals 13 residues. V was clipped by 5 bases and J by 0 bases, with 9 bases between them. Study-wide results and caveats: Those TCRs sitting above 1 in 1000 frequency stayed the same with DPC sensitization.

The origin of this receptor is a woman aged 50 to 65 with alopecia areata. Some clones in this sample may be carry-over from other donors' samples. The sample in question was whole blood, obtained in connection with sensitization to the hapten diphenylcyclopropenone (DPC). The chain carries TRBV30 and TRBJ2-3, with D possibly matching TRBD1 (6 bases). The CDR3 here is CAWLGASTDTQYF. The CDR3 DNA reads as TGTGCCTGGCTGGGGGCTAGCACAGATACGCAGTATTTT.